The 12 T cell receptor beta chains presented below share a single source sample, sequenced in a study of blood T cell repertoires in COVID-19. The assay was immunoSEQ multiplex PCR, and TCRdb's table has in-frame clones only and misses some. The sample holds tens of thousands of clones, roughly four fifths seen once. Sequenced input: peripheral blood. Every receptor here comes from a human donor in a cohort sampled during active COVID-19.

The DNA for the CDR3 is TGTGCCAGCTCCACAACAGGCAGGGCAAGCAATCAGCCCCAGCATTTT. Its translation: CASSTTGRASNQPQHF. The V gene is TRBV18, the J gene TRBJ1-5; a weak D match, TRBD1 (5 bases). The V and J ends lost 6 bases and 1 base respectively, with 16 bases between them. Germline loops: CDR1 KGHSH, CDR2 LQKENI. The CDR3 is 16 residues long.

The V gene is TRBV5-5, the J gene TRBJ1-3; no firm D call. CDR1 SGHKS and CDR2 YYEKEE come from the germline V gene (reference sequence). Trimming pared 3 bases from V and 0 bases from J, leaving 10 bases between. The CDR3 is 15 amino acids. CDR3 nucleotides: TGTGCCAGCAGCTCGGCCCGGAGCTCTGGAAACACCATATATTTT. It is translated as CASSSARSSGNTIYF.

The gene calls are TRBV12-3 or TRBV12-4 and TRBJ1-2, with 7 bases identical to TRBD1. The CDR3 runs 12 residues. Trimming removed 6 bases from V and 8 bases from J; junction bases left unmatched: 6. CDR3 amino acids: CASSLGQRGYTF. The CDR3 DNA sequence: TGTGCCAGCAGCCTGGGACAGCGCGGCTACACCTTC.

The V call is TRBV2, the J call TRBJ1-1; 11 nucleotides agree with TRBD1. V shed 6 bases, J shed 8 bases, and the junction held 5 bases outside the gene matches. Germline CDR1 is SNHLY and CDR2 is FYNNEI. The CDR3 spans 13 residues. CDR3 region: CASSRTGGEEAFF. CDR3 bases: TGTGCCAGCAGCCGGACAGGGGGCGAGGAAGCTTTCTTT.

This chain joins TRBV7-2 and TRBJ1-5; TRBD1 is a possible D gene (5 bases). Deletions cut 0 bases from V and 6 bases from J, with 6 bases between. Germline assignment: CDR1 SGHTA and CDR2 FQGNSA. This CDR3 has 13 amino acids. CDR3 sequence: CASSLAGGQPQHF. CDR3 DNA: TGTGCCAGCAGCTTAGCCGGGGGTCAGCCCCAGCATTTT.

This chain joins TRBV14 and TRBJ2-5; D is possibly TRBD2 (6 bases). This CDR3 has 15 residues. Trimming pared 3 bases from V and 5 bases from J, leaving 16 bases between. Germline values: CDR1 SGHDN, CDR2 FVKESK. CDR3 DNA sequence: TGTGCCAGCAGCCATCTCCAGGGTCGGGGGGAGACCCAGTACTTC. It yields the protein CASSHLQGRGETQYF.

J is TRBJ2-5 and V is TRBV5-4; TRBD2 matches at 9 bases. Losses at the gene ends were 0 bases for V and 5 bases for J; bases not matched to a gene: 8. CDR1 SGHNT and CDR2 YYREEE come from the germline V gene (reference sequence). The CDR3 length is 16 residues. CDR3 protein: CASSLVVGGGVETQYF. The CDR3 DNA reads as TGTGCCAGCAGCTTGGTGGTTGGCGGGGGGGTGGAGACCCAGTACTTC.

This clone was detected only once. The CDR3 nucleotides read TGTGCCAGCTCACCACCAGGCAGGCCCGGTGAAAAACTGTTTTTT. Translated, it gives CASSPPGRPGEKLFF. The chain combines TRBV18 with TRBJ1-4, with D hard to call. The V and J ends lost 0 bases and 7 bases respectively, with 12 bases between them. CDR3 length: 15 residues. Germline V gives CDR1 KGHSH, CDR2 LQKENI.

The CDR3 DNA follows: TGTGCCAGCAGCCCCCAACCGGGGGGGGTTTACGAGCAGTACTTC. It encodes CASSPQPGGVYEQYF. V and J are TRBV7-3 and TRBJ2-7; 8 bases match TRBD2. V trimming: 5 bases; J trimming: 4 bases; junction bases outside the gene matches: 10. The CDR3 is 15 residues long. CDR1 is SGHTA and CDR2 is FQGTGA in the germline V gene.

V and J are TRBV9 and TRBJ1-4; 9 nucleotides align to TRBD1. J was trimmed by 7 bases and V by 4 bases; bases with no gene match: 8. The CDR3 is 15 amino acids. CDR1 is SGDLS, CDR2 YYNGEE, per germline. The CDR3 bases are TGTGCCAGCAGCTTTACAGGGGGCTGGGGTGAAAAACTGTTTTTT. Translation: CASSFTGGWGEKLFF.

In this sample, this clone turned up a few times. This chain connects TRBV4-1 to TRBJ1-1; D unresolved. Germline V lookup: CDR1 MGHRA, CDR2 YSYEKL. The CDR3 sequence is 16 residues long. The germline V and J ends were trimmed by 1 base and 1 base, with 13 bases remaining between them. CDR3 in DNA: TGCGCCAGCAGCCAAGTCCCTGGACTTAGGAACACTGAAGCTTTCTTT. This sequence encodes CASSQVPGLRNTEAFF.

Concerning this clone: An end of the junction does not agree with germline; a read error may underlie this. The chain combines TRBV6-2 or TRBV6-3 with TRBJ1-2; D call uncertain. This CDR3 has 13 residues. Germline V gives CDR1 MNHEY, CDR2 SVGEGT. DNA for the CDR3: TGTGCCAGCAGTTTTGAGTATAACTCTGGCTACACCTTC. This codes for CASSFEYNSGYTF.